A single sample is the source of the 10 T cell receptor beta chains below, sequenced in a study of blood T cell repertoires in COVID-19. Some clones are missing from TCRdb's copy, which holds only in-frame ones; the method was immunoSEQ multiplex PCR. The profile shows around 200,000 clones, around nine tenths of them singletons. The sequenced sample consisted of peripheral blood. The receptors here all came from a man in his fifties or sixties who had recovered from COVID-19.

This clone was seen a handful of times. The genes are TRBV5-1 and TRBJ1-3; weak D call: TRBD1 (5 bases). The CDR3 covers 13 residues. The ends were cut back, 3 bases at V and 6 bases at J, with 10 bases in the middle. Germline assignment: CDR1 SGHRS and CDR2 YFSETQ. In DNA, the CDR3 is TGCGCCAGCAGCTCGGACAATGAAAACACCATATATTTT. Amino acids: CASSSDNENTIYF.

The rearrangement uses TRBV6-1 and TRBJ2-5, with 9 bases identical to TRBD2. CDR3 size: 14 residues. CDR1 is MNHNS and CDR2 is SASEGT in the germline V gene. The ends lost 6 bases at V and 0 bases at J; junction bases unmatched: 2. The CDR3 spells CASRASGNQETQYF. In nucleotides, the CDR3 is TGTGCCAGCAGAGCTAGCGGGAACCAAGAGACCCAGTACTTC.

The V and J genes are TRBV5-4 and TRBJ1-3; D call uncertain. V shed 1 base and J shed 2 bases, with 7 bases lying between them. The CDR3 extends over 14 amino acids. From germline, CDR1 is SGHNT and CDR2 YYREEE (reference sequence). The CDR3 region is CASSLPGTGNTIYF. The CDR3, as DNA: TGTGCCAGCAGCTTGCCAGGTACTGGAAACACCATATATTTT.

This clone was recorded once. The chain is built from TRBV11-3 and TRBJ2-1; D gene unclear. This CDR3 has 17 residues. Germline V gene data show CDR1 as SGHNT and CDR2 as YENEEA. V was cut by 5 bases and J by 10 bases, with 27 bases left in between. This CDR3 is CASSPYYQATLFGEQFF. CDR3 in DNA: TGTGCCAGCAGCCCCTACTACCAAGCGACGCTTTTCGGAGAGCAGTTCTTC.

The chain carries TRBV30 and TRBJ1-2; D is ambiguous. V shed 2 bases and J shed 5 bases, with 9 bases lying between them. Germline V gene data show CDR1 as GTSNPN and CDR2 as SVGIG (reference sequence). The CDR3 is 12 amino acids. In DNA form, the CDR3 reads TGTGCCTGGAGTATCCCCCCATATGGCTACACCTTC. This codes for CAWSIPPYGYTF.

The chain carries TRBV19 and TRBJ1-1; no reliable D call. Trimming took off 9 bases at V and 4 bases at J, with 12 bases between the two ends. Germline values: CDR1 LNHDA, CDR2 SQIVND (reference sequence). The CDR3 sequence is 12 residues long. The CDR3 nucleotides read TGTGCCAGCAGTCACCGGGGCACTGAAGCTTTCTTT. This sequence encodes CASSHRGTEAFF.

CDR3 bases: TGTGCCAGCAGTGATCCGCTAGCGGGGGGGCCGTCCGGGGAGCTGTTTTTT. Translated: CASSDPLAGGPSGELFF. The V and J genes are TRBV6-1 and TRBJ2-2; TRBD2 agrees at 12 bases. Germline CDR1 MNHNS, CDR2 SASEGT. The CDR3 consists of 17 residues. Losses at the gene ends were 3 bases for V and 6 bases for J; bases not matched to a gene: 8.

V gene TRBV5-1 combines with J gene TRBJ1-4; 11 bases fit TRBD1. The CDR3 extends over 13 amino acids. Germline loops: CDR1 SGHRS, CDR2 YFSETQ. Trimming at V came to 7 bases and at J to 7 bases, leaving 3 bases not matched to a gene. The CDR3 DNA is TGCGCCAGCCAGGGACAGGGGGGTGAAAAACTGTTTTTT. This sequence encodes CASQGQGGEKLFF.

The CDR3 is CASSLPGTGGLEAFF. The CDR3 region has the DNA TGCGCCAGCAGCTTACCCGGGACAGGGGGTTTGGAAGCTTTCTTT. The chain has TRBV4-1 and TRBJ1-1; TRBD1 matches 11 bases. The germline V gene encodes CDR1 MGHRA and CDR2 YSYEKL. Germline trimming cut 5 bases from V and 8 bases from J; bases unmatched to any gene: 10. The CDR3 length is 15 residues.

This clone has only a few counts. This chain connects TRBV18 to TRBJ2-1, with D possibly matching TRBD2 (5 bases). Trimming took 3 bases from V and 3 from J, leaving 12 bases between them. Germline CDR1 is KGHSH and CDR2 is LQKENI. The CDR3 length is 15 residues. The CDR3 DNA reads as TGTGCCAGCTCACCCCTGACGGGAAACTACAATGAGCAGTTCTTC. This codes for CASSPLTGNYNEQFF.